This T cell receptor beta chain appears in the sequencing data of a study of blood T cell repertoires in COVID-19. Repertoires were generated with immunoSEQ multiplex PCR, while TCRdb's copy carries only in-frame clones and drops some. The repertoire consists of approximately 260,000 clones, with 80% to 90% occurring once and the leading ten covering roughly 10%. Sample: peripheral blood. The sequence came from a woman between 65 and 79 years old with COVID-19, enrolled during active disease.

DNA of the CDR3: TGTGCCAGCTCACTTGGGACAGCGGCGGAAAAACTGTTTTTT. Its translation: CASSLGTAAEKLFF. The chain has TRBV18 and TRBJ1-4; 7 bases map to TRBD1. The CDR3 has 14 residues. After removal of 4 bases from V and 8 bases from J, the junction contained 7 bases not matched to a gene. Germline-derived CDR1 and CDR2 are KGHSH and LQKENI.